The clone carrying this TCR beta chain has only one observation. What it recognizes is unknown. This specimen comes from a study of regulatory T cells in long-lasting Graves disease. Overall study findings and caveats: Newly diagnosed Graves' patients exceeded persistent ones in TCR diversity.

Arm-PCR of CDR3 regions and iRepertoire HTBI primers were used to build TCR beta libraries. MiXCR, applied by TCRdb to the multiplex PCR reads, yields one record per CDR3 protein. This sample carries around 470,000 distinct CDR3 sequences, less than 15% of them seen once, and the ten largest clones take around a sixth. The CDR3 contains 16 residues. Germline assignment: CDR1 ENHRY and CDR2 SYGVKD. The trim removed 7 bases at V and 6 bases at J, leaving 11 bases unmatched. The sample's time point: newly diagnosed GD, antithyroid drugs for less than 3 months. Scientists built the TCR library using RNA that was extracted from PBMCs. This sample was shared with a second study, whose subject was T cells in Graves' hyperthyroidism and ophthalmopathy.

The chain carries TRBV10-3 and TRBJ2-7; TRBD2 matches 14 bases. The sequence was obtained from a woman aged 50 to 60 with Graves disease. This specimen was peripheral blood mononuclear cells (PBMCs), taken at new diagnosis, from a patient treated with antithyroid drugs. The CDR3 reads CAITQGLAGESSEQYF. CDR3 nucleotides: TGTGCCATCACCCAGGGACTAGCGGGAGAGTCGTCCGAGCAGTACTTC.